The 19 T cell receptor beta chains below all came from one sample that was sequenced in a study of OX40 agonist ivuxolimab in advanced cancers. Generated by immunoSEQ multiplex PCR, the TCRdb table keeps only in-frame clones and is missing some. The repertoire includes more than 75,000 clones, roughly 90% of them detected once, and over 0.65% sits in the top ten. The source material was CD4+ or CD8+ T cells sorted from blood, sampled in a trial of the OX40 agonist ivuxolimab. These receptors were taken from an adult with an advanced solid tumor such as melanoma, head and neck, liver or kidney cancer.

This clone is a singleton in its sample. At one end the junction does not follow the germline gene, possibly because of a read error. This chain links TRBV6-1 with TRBJ1-6; D gene uncertain. This CDR3 has 15 amino acids. Germline-derived CDR1 and CDR2 are MNHNS and SASEGT. This CDR3 is CASSVPGSYDSPLHF. For the CDR3, the DNA is TGTGCCAGCAGTGTACCGGGATCCTATGATTCACCCCTCCACTTT.

This sequence joins TRBV5-1 and TRBJ2-3; no clear D gene. Trimming shortened V by 4 bases and J by 2 bases, and 11 bases separated the two germline ends. Germline values: CDR1 SGHRS, CDR2 YFSETQ. CDR3 length: 14 residues. CDR3 nucleotides: TGCGCCAGCAGCCCGGGCCAGGCCACAGATACGCAGTATTTT. It specifies CASSPGQATDTQYF.

CDR3 sequence: CASSQDPGFGELFF. CDR3 nucleotide sequence: TGCGCCAGCAGCCAAGATCCTGGGTTCGGGGAGCTGTTTTTT. The rearrangement links TRBV4-1 to TRBJ2-2; D is uncertain. The CDR3 sequence is 14 residues long. Germline CDR1 is MGHRA and CDR2 is YSYEKL. With 0 bases removed from V and 7 bases from J, the gap between germline ends came to 9 bases.

This clone appeared once. The chain employs TRBV23-1 and TRBJ2-7; 8 bases are a match to TRBD1. TRBV23-1 is an open reading frame, and its role is uncertain. This CDR3 region has 17 residues. Germline trimming cut 2 bases from V and 3 bases from J; bases unmatched to any gene: 12. The chain's CDR3 is CASSQGVTGQASYEQYF. CDR3 sequence (DNA): TGCGCCAGCAGTCAAGGAGTTACGGGACAGGCTAGCTACGAGCAGTACTTC.

The chain joins TRBV6-1 to TRBJ2-7; D uncertain. CDR3 length equals 12 residues. V dropped 11 bases and J dropped 3 bases, with 14 bases sitting between them. The V gene's germline CDR1 is MNHNS and CDR2 SASEGT. CDR3 nucleotide sequence: TGTGCCGGTAGTATCAACCTCTACGAGCAGTACTTC. Translating gives CAGSINLYEQYF.

V usage is TRBV6-4 and J usage is TRBJ2-1; 12 bases are shared with TRBD2. This CDR3 spans 15 amino acids. Losses at the gene ends were 8 bases for V and 4 bases for J; bases not matched to a gene: 6. The germline V gene has CDR1 MRHNA and CDR2 SNTAGT. CDR3 sequence reads: CASRRTSGDYNEQFF. In DNA form, the CDR3 reads TGTGCCAGCCGAAGGACTAGCGGGGATTACAATGAGCAGTTCTTC.

This sequence joins TRBV5-1 and TRBJ1-1; the D gene is possibly TRBD1 (6 bases). This CDR3 is 14 amino acids long. Trimming left V 1 base short and J 3 bases short, with 10 bases between. Germline CDR1 SGHRS, CDR2 YFSETQ. This CDR3 reads CASSLQGQYTEAFF. In DNA, the CDR3 is TGCGCCAGCAGCTTGCAGGGACAATACACTGAAGCTTTCTTT.

The rearrangement uses TRBV30 and TRBJ1-4, with D perhaps TRBD1 (5 bases). Between the trimmed V and J ends, which lost 5 bases and 8 bases, there was a span of 18 bases. The V gene's germline CDR1 is GTSNPN and CDR2 SVGIG (reference sequence). The CDR3 is 14 residues long. The CDR3 sequence is CAWARGGGGEKLFF. CDR3 coding DNA: TGTGCCTGGGCCCGGGGGGGAGGCGGCGAAAAACTGTTTTTT.

The chain joins TRBV29-1 to TRBJ2-1, with a weak D call TRBD1 (5 bases). Germline assignment: CDR1 SQVTM and CDR2 ANQGSEA. V lost 3 bases and J 6 bases, leaving 12 bases between the germline ends. There are 13 residues in the CDR3. Here the CDR3 DNA reads TGCAGCGTTGAGGGGCAGGGTTCCAATGAGCAGTTCTTC. Its protein is CSVEGQGSNEQFF.

J is TRBJ1-5 and V is TRBV7-2, with 8 bases that match TRBD1. This CDR3 is built from 15 residues. Per germline, CDR1 SGHTA and CDR2 FQGNSA. With V trimmed by 5 bases and J by 6 bases, 9 bases remained unmatched. CDR3 amino acids: CASSTEQGGGQPQHF. The CDR3 nucleotides read TGTGCCAGCAGCACAGAACAGGGGGGTGGTCAGCCCCAGCATTTT.

This chain connects TRBV28 to TRBJ2-7; D is perhaps TRBD1 or TRBD2 (6 bases each). Trimming cost V 7 bases and J 1 base, with 17 bases left between them. This CDR3 has 15 residues. Germline loops: CDR1 MDHEN, CDR2 SYDVKM. CDR3 region: CASTSWGDKSYEQYF. In DNA, the CDR3 is TGTGCCAGCACCTCCTGGGGGGACAAGTCCTACGAGCAGTACTTC.

This chain links TRBV5-6 with TRBJ1-6, with a weak D call TRBD1 (5 bases). CDR1 SGHDT and CDR2 YYEEEE come from the germline V gene. CDR3 length: 15 residues. Trimming removed 1 base at V and 7 bases at J, with 12 bases between. CDR3 amino acids: CASSLLGVNNSPLHF. In nucleotides, the CDR3 is TGTGCCAGCAGCTTGTTAGGGGTAAACAATTCACCCCTCCACTTT.

Here the CDR3 DNA reads TGCGCCAGCAGCTTGGTACGGGACAGCGCGGGAGACTACAATGAGCAGTTCTTC. It specifies CASSLVRDSAGDYNEQFF. The chain has TRBV5-1 and TRBJ2-1; D may be TRBD1 or TRBD2 (7 bases each). Trimming shortened V by 0 bases and J by 3 bases, and 19 bases separated the two germline ends. This CDR3 region has 18 residues. Looked up from germline, CDR1 is SGHRS and CDR2 is YFSETQ. The whole variable domain, filled in from reference TRBV5-1 and TRBJ2-1, reads KAGVTQTPRYLIKTRGQQVTLSCSPISGHRSVSWYQQTPGQGLQFLFEYFSETQRNKGNFPGRFSGRQFSNSRSEMNVSTLELGDSALYLCASSLVRDSAGDYNEQFFGPGTRLTVL.

The V call is TRBV19, the J call TRBJ1-3, with TRBD1 as a possible D gene (5 bases). Germline CDR1 LNHDA, CDR2 SQIVND (reference sequence). This CDR3 is built from 14 residues. V lost 7 bases and J lost 2, with 12 bases in between. The CDR3 loop reads CASTPGRAGNTIYF. In DNA form, the CDR3 reads TGTGCCAGTACCCCAGGCAGGGCTGGAAACACCATATATTTT. The full variable domain, rest sourced from reference TRBV19 and TRBJ1-3, is DGGITQSPKYLFRKEGQNVTLSCEQNLNHDAMYWYRQDPGQGLRLIYYSQIVNDFQKGDIAEGYSVSREKKESFPLTVTSAQKNPTAFYLCASTPGRAGNTIYFGEGSWLTVV.

This sequence joins TRBV21-1 and TRBJ1-2. TRBV21-1 is flagged as a pseudogene. The CDR3 runs 11 residues. This CDR3 is CASMVLGGYTF. In nucleotides, the CDR3 is TGTGCCAGCATGGTGTTGGGAGGCTACACCTTC.

This sequence joins TRBV4-2 and TRBJ2-2; no reliable D call. In germline, CDR1 is LGHNA, CDR2 YNFKEQ. Trimming shortened V by 0 bases and J by 5 bases, and 7 bases separated the two germline ends. This CDR3 comprises 14 residues. DNA of the CDR3: TGTGCCAGCAGCCAAGATCTGAAGACCGGGGAGCTGTTTTTT. As protein: CASSQDLKTGELFF.

In this sample, this clone turned up once. The rearrangement uses TRBV14 and TRBJ1-3; no clear D gene. Trimming stripped 4 bases from V and 0 bases from J, with 7 bases between. Germline assignment: CDR1 SGHDN and CDR2 FVKESK. This CDR3 contains 14 residues. CDR3 sequence (DNA): TGTGCCAGCAGCCCGACTATCTCTGGAAACACCATATATTTT. It specifies CASSPTISGNTIYF.

Worth noting for this clone: The same CDR3 is also encoded by other DNA sequences in this sample. J is TRBJ1-1 and V is TRBV29-1; D is uncertain. V dropped 4 bases and J dropped 3 bases, with 12 bases sitting between them. CDR1 is SQVTM and CDR2 is ANQGSEA in the germline V gene. The CDR3 extends over 13 amino acids. The CDR3 DNA reads TGCAGCGTTGGCTCCCCTGGGGACACTGAAGCTTTCTTT. This gives the protein CSVGSPGDTEAFF.

V usage is TRBV5-4 and J usage is TRBJ1-4; maybe TRBD1 (6 bases). Trimming shortened V by 0 bases and J by 0 bases, and 12 bases separated the two germline ends. This CDR3 spans 17 amino acids. The V gene's germline CDR1 is SGHNT and CDR2 YYREEE (reference sequence). The CDR3 coding sequence is TGTGCCAGCAGCTTGGGGCAGGGGACTACAACTAATGAAAAACTGTTTTTT. Its protein product is CASSLGQGTTTNEKLFF.